The entry below describes one TCR beta chain. Its antigen is unidentified. These data come from a study of cytomegalovirus exposure and HLA in healthy donors. Study-level results: The Asian-associated ancestry cluster reportedly had fewer N-insertions than the 666-donor mean in a later analysis.

The PCR made use of 60 Vbeta and 13 Jbeta primers. Clones were read by immunoSEQ multiplex PCR, and TCRdb kept only the in-frame ones, dropping some. The table lists about 190,000 clones, about 83% of them singletons. This CDR3 contains 19 residues. In germline, CDR1 is KGHSH, CDR2 LQKENI. V lost 5 bases to trimming and J lost 1 base; unmatched junction nucleotides: 11. The sequenced sample consisted of PBMCs. This receptor was taken from a man aged 35 to 55 in good health and CMV-seropositive. The chain carries TRBV18 and TRBJ2-7; TRBD2 aligns across 16 bases. The CDR3 DNA reads as TGTGCCAGCTCAACCTCTGCGGGGACTAGCGGGAGGGGGTCCTACGAGCAGTACTTC. Protein product: CASSTSAGTSGRGSYEQYF.